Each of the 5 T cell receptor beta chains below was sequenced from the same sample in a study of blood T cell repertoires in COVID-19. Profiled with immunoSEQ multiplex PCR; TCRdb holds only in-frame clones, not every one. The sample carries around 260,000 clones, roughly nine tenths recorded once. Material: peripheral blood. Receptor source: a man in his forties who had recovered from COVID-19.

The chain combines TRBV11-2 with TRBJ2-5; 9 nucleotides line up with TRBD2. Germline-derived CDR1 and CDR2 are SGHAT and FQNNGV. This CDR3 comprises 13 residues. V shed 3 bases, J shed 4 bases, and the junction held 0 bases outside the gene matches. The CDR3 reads CASSFSGGETQYF. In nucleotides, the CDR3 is TGTGCCAGCAGCTTTAGCGGGGGAGAGACCCAGTACTTC.

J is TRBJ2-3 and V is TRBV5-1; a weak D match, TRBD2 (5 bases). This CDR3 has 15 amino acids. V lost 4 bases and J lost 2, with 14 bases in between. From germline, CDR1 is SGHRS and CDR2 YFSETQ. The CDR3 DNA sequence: TGCGCCAGCAGCGGTGGACTTTCCTTCACAGATACGCAGTATTTT. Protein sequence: CASSGGLSFTDTQYF.

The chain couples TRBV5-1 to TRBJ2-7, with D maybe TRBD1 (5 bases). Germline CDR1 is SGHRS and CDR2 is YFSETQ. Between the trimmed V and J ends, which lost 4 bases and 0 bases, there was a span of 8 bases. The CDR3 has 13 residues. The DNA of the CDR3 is TGCGCCAGCAGCACAGGTTACTCCTACGAGCAGTACTTC. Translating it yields CASSTGYSYEQYF.

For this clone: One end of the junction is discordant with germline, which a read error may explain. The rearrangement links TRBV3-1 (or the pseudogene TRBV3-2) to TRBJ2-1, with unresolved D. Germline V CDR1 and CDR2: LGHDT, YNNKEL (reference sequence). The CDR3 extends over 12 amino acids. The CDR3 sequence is CASSQFNRVRLF. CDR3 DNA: TGTGCCAGCAGCCAATTTAATCGGGTCAGACTCTTC.

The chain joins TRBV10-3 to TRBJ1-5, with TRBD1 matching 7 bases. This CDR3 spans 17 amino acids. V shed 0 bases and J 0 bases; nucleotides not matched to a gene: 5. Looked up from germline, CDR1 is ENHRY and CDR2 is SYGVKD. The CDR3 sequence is CAISESGTASSNQPQHF. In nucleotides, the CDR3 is TGTGCCATCAGTGAGTCCGGGACAGCCAGTAGCAATCAGCCCCAGCATTTT.